This T cell receptor (beta chain) was recorded in a study of identical twins. Findings and limits, study-wide: Fewer insertions were carried by abundant cord blood beta clonotypes, but none was seen in memory repertoires. Out-of-frame alpha sequences common to twins exhibited a surplus of low generation probability. Twins shared beta out-of-frame sequences in excess, but this excess was weaker.

The germline V and J ends were trimmed by 6 bases and 0 bases, with 14 bases remaining between them. The germline CDR1 and CDR2 sequences are MDHEN and SYDVKM. This CDR3 contains 15 residues. TCRdb re-called the 5' RACE reads with MiXCR, one entry per CDR3 protein. The data contain over 550,000 distinct CDR3 sequences, about 7.1% of them seen just once; the ten biggest clones take up roughly 1.5%. Every donor was a healthy Caucasian. Ten or more counts support this clonotype. What it recognizes is unknown. In addition, the sample was reused for a study of yellow fever vaccine responses in identical twins.

The TCR was taken from a young woman in good health. The chain is built from TRBV28 and TRBJ1-1; D may be TRBD1 (5 bases). Specimen: PBMCs. The DNA of the CDR3 is TGTGCCAGCAGCCCCGCTGGACAAATGAACACTGAAGCTTTCTTT. It codes for CASSPAGQMNTEAFF.